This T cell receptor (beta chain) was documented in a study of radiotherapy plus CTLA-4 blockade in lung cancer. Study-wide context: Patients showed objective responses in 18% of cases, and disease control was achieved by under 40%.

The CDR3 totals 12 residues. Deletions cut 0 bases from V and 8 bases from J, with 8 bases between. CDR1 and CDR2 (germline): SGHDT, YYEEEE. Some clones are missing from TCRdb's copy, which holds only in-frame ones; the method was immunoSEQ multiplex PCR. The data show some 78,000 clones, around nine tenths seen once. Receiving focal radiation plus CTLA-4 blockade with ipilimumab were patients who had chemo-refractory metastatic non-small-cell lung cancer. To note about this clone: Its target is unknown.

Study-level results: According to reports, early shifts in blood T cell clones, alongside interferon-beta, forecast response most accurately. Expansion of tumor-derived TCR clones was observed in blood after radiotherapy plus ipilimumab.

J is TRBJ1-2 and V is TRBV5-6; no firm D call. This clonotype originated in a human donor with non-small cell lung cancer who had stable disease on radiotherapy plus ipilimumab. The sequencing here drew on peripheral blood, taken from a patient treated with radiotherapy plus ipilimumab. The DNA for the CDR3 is TGTGCCAGCAGCTTGGGTGTGGGGGGCTACACCTTC. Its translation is CASSLGVGGYTF.